This is a list of T cell receptor beta chains from one sample in a study of control samples from healthy donors and cancer patients. Data came from immunoSEQ multiplex PCR; TCRdb stores just in-frame clones and leaves some out. The table shows 100,000 to 150,000 clones, with 92% occurring only once. Material for sequencing was PBMCs. These receptors originate from a man of 80 years or more with head and neck cancer. Both conserved end residues are part of each CDR3. D genes are given only for firm matches. Clone size is given for some rows only: seen once, a few or many times, or a class if the clone is expanded.

v_gene,j_gene,abundance,d_gene,CDR3aa,CDR3nt
TRBV11-2,TRBJ2-7,once,.,CASSPWGGMSYEQYF,TGTGCCAGCAGCCCGTGGGGGGGCATGTCCTACGAGCAGTACTTC
TRBV30,TRBJ2-5,.,.,CAWSVHGPETQYF,TGTGCCTGGAGTGTACATGGGCCGGAGACCCAGTACTTC
TRBV5-6,TRBJ2-1,.,.,CASSFRGPYNEQFF,TGTGCCAGCAGCTTCCGGGGGCCGTACAATGAGCAGTTCTTC
TRBV2,TRBJ1-5,.,TRBD1,CASGQGSSNQPQHF,TGTGCCAGCGGACAGGGATCGAGCAATCAGCCCCAGCATTTT
TRBV11-2,TRBJ1-1,.,.,CASSMTGGELAEAFF,TGTGCCAGCAGTATGACTGGGGGGGAGTTAGCTGAAGCTTTCTTT
TRBV3-1/TRBV3-2,TRBJ2-1,once,TRBD2,CASRSTSGGPYNEQFF,TGTGCCAGCAGGTCGACTAGCGGGGGACCCTACAATGAGCAGTTCTTC
TRBV4-1,TRBJ2-7,.,TRBD2,CASSQVAGEPYEQYF,TGCGCCAGCAGCCAAGTGGCGGGAGAACCGTACGAGCAGTACTTC
TRBV19,TRBJ1-2,.,.,CASSVGYGYTF,TGTGCCAGTAGTGTGGGATATGGCTACACCTTC
TRBV10-2,TRBJ1-1,once,.,CASRQNPNTEAFF,TGCGCCAGCCGTCAGAACCCGAACACTGAAGCTTTCTTT
TRBV6-5,TRBJ1-6,.,.,CASSSWTAFESLHF,TGTGCCAGCAGTTCCTGGACGGCGTTTGAGTCCCTCCACTTT